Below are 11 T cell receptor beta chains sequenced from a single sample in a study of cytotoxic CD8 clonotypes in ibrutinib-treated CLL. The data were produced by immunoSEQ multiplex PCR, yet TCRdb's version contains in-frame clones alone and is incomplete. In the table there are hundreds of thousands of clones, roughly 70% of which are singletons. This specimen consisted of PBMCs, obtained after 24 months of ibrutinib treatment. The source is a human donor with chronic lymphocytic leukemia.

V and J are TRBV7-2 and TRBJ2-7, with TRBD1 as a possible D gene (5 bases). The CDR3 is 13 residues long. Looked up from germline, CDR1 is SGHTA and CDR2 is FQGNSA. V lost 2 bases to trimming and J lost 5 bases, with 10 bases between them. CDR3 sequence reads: CASSLQGYDEQYF. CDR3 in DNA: TGTGCCAGCAGCTTACAGGGTTACGACGAGCAGTACTTC.

The CDR3 coding sequence is TGCAGCCCCCTAAGTCGGGATGAGCAGTTCTTC. Residues: CSPLSRDEQFF. This chain joins TRBV29-1 and TRBJ2-1; no firm D call. This CDR3 has 11 residues. The germline CDR1 and CDR2 sequences are SQVTM and ANQGSEA. Trimming pared 8 bases from V and 8 bases from J, leaving 13 bases between.

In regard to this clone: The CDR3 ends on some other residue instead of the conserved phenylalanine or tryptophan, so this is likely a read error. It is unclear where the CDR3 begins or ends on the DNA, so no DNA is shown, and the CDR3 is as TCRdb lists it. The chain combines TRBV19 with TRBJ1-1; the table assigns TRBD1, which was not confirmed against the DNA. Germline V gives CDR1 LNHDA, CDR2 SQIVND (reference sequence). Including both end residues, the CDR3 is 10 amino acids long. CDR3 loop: CASSTTGGDR.

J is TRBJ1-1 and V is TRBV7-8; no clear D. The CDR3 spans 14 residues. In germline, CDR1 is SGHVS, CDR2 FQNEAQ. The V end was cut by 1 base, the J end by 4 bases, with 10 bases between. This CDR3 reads CASSLGGLGTEAFF. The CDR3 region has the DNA TGTGCCAGCAGCTTAGGGGGTTTAGGCACTGAAGCTTTCTTT. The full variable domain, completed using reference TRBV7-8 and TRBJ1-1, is GAGVSQSPRYKVAKRGQDVALRCDPISGHVSLFWYQQALGQGPEFLTYFQNEAQLDKSGLPSDRFFAERPEGSVSTLKIQRTQQEDSAVYLCASSLGGLGTEAFFGQGTRLTVV.

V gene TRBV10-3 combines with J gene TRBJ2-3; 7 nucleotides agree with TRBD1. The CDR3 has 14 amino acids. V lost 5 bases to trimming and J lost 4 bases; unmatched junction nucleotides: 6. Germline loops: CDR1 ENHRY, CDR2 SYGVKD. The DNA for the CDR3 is TGTGCCATCAGTCCTACAGGGGCAGCAGATACGCAGTATTTT. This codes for CAISPTGAADTQYF.

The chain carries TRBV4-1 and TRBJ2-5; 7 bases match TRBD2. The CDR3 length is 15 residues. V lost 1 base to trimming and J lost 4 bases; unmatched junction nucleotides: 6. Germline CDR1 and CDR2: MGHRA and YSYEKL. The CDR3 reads CASSQGGGYVETQYF. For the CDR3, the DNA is TGCGCCAGCAGCCAAGGGGGGGGGTATGTAGAGACCCAGTACTTC.

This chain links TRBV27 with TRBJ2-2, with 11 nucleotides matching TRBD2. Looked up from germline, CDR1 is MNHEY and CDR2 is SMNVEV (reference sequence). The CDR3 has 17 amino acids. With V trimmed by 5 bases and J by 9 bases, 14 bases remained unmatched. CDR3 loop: CASSQTGTSGLSRELFF. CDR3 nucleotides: TGTGCCAGCAGTCAGACCGGGACTAGCGGCCTATCTAGGGAGCTGTTTTTT.

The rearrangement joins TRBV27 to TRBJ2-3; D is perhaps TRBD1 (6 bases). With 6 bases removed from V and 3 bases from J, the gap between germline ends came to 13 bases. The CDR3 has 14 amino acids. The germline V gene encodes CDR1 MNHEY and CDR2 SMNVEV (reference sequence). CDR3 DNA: TGTGCCAGCAGCCACAGGGCGAGGACAGATACGCAGTATTTT. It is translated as CASSHRARTDTQYF.

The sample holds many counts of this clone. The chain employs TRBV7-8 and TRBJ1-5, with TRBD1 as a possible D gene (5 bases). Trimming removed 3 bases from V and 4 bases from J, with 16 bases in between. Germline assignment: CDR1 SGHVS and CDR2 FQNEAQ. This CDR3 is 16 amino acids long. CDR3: CASSLGTGVPNQPQHF. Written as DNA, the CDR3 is TGTGCCAGCAGCTTGGGTACGGGGGTCCCTAATCAGCCCCAGCATTTT.

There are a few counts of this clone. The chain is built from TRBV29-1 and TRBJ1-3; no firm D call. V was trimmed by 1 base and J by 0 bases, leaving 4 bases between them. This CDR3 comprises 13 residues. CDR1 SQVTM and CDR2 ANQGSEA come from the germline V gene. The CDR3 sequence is CSVEVNSGNTIYF. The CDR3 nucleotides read TGCAGCGTTGAAGTGAACTCTGGAAACACCATATATTTT.

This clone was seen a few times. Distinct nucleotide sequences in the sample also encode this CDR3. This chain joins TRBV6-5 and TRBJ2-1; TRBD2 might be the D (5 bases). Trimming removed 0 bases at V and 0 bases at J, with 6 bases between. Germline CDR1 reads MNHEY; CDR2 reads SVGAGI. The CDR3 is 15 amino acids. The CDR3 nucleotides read TGTGCCAGCAGTTACTCAGGGAGCTCCTACAATGAGCAGTTCTTC. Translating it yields CASSYSGSSYNEQFF.